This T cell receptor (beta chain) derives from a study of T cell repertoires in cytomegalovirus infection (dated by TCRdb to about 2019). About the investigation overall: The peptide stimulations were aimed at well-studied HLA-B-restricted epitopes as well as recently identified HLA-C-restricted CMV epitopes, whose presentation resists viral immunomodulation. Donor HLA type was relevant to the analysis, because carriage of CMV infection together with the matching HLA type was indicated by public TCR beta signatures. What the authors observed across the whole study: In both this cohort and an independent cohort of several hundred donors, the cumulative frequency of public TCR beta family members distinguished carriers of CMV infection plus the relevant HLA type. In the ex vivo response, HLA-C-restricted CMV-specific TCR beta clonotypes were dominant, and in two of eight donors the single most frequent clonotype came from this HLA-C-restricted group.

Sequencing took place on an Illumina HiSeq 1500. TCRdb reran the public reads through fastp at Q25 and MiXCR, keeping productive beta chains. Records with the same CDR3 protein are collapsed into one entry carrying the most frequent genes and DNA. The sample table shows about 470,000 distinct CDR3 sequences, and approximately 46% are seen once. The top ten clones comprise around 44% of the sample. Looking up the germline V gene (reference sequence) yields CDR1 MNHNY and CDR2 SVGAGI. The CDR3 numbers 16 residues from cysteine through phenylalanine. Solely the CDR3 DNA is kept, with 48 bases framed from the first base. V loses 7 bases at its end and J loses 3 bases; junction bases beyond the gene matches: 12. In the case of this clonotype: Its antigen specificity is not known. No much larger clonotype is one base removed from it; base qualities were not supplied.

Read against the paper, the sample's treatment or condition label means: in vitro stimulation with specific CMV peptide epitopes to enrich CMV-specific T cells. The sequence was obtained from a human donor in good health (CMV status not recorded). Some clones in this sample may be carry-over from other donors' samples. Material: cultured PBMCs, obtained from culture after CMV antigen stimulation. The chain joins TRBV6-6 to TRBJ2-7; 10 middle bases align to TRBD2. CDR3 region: CASIPIAGGLVYEQYF. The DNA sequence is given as TGTGCCAGCATCCCCATAGCGGGAGGCCTAGTCTACGAGCAGTACTTC.